This T cell receptor (beta chain) was found in a study of blood T cell repertoires in COVID-19. TCRdb's copy holds only in-frame clones and misses some; the assay was immunoSEQ multiplex PCR. The top ten hold about 23% of the sample, which has some 28,000 clones, roughly 87% seen once. The germline V gene has CDR1 MNHEY and CDR2 SVGAGI. The CDR3 loop spans 14 amino acids. Trimming pared 8 bases from V and 4 bases from J, leaving 14 bases between. The clonotype originates from a human donor in a cohort sampled during active COVID-19. The V call is TRBV6-5, the J call TRBJ2-2; the D gene is possibly TRBD2 (5 bases). The sequenced sample consisted of peripheral blood. The CDR3 reads CASDRRAGTGELFF. The CDR3 region has the DNA TGTGCCAGCGATCGACGGGCGGGCACCGGGGAGCTGTTTTTT.